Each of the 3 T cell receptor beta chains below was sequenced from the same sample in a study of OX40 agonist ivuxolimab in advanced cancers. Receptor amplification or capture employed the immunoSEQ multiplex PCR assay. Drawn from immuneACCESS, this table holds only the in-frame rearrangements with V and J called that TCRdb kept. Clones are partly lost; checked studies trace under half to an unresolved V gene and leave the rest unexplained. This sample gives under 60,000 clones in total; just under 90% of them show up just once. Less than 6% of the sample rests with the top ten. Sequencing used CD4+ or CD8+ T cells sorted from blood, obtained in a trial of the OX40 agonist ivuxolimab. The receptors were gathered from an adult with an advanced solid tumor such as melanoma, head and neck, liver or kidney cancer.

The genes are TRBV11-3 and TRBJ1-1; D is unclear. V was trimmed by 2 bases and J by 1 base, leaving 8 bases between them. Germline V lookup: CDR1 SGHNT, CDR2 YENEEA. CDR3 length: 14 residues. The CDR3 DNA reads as TGTGCCAGCAGCTTAAGCCCAGCGAACACTGAAGCTTTCTTT. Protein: CASSLSPANTEAFF.

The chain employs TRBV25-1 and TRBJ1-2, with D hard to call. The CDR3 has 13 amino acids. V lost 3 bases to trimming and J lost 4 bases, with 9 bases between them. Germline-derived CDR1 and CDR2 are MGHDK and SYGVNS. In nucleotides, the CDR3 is TGTGCCAGCAGTGACAGAGCCTTCTATGGCTACACCTTC. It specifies CASSDRAFYGYTF.

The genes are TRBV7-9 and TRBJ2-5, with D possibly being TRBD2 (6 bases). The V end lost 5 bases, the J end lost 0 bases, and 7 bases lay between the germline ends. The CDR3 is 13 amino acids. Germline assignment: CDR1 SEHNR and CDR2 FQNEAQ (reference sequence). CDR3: CASSRDYQETQYF. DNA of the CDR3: TGTGCCAGCAGCCGGGACTACCAAGAGACCCAGTACTTC. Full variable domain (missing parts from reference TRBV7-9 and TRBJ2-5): DTGVSQNPRHKITKRGQNVTFRCDPISEHNRLYWYRQTLGQGPEFLTYFQNEAQLEKSRLLSDRFSAERPKGSFSTLEIQRTEQGDSAMYLCASSRDYQETQYFGPGTRLLVL.